One and the same sample provided the 31 T cell receptor beta chains below, sequenced in a study of T cell repertoires in cytomegalovirus infection. One entry per CDR3 protein results from TCRdb running MiXCR on the reads. The data show about 890,000 distinct CDR3 sequences, roughly 30% seen once. The antigens for these receptors are not known. Sequencing used cultured CD8+ T cells from PBMCs, obtained from culture after CMV antigen stimulation. The receptors were sampled from a human donor in good health (CMV status not recorded). Some clones in this sample may be carry-over from other donors' samples.

The chain recombines TRBV5-4 with TRBJ1-2, with 7 bases lining up with TRBD1. V lost 2 bases to trimming and J lost 4 bases; unmatched junction nucleotides: 5. The CDR3 is made up of 14 amino acids. Germline CDR1 is SGHNT and CDR2 is YYREEE (reference sequence). CDR3 bases: TGTGCCAGCAGCTTACAGACAGGGATCTATGGCTACACCTTC. Translating gives CASSLQTGIYGYTF.

There are many counts of this clonotype. The CDR3 region has the DNA TGTGCCAGCAGCTTGGGGACTAGCGGGGAGACCTCCTACAATGAGCAGTTCTTC. Translated: CASSLGTSGETSYNEQFF. The chain uses TRBV7-6 and TRBJ2-1; TRBD2 agrees at 13 bases. V shed 3 bases and J 0 bases; nucleotides not matched to a gene: 5. The length of the CDR3 is 18 residues. CDR1 SGHVS and CDR2 FNYEAQ come from the germline V gene.

The chain has TRBV20-1 and TRBJ2-7; D assignment may be TRBD1 or TRBD2 (5 bases each). V lost 6 bases and J 3 bases, leaving 15 bases between the germline ends. CDR1 DFQATT and CDR2 SNEGSKA come from the germline V gene (reference sequence). There are 13 residues in the CDR3. Here the CDR3 DNA reads TGCAGTGCACCGGGACCCACGCTCTACGAGCAGTACGTC. Its protein product is CSAPGPTLYEQYV.

J is TRBJ1-4 and V is TRBV6-5; D may be TRBD1 (6 bases). The CDR3 spans 19 residues. The germline gives CDR1 MNHEY, CDR2 SVGAGI. V gave up 0 bases and J gave up 4 bases, with 21 bases separating them. The CDR3 is CASSYSKRPGQPLNEKLFF. DNA of the CDR3: TGTGCCAGCAGTTACTCGAAGCGACCCGGACAGCCTCTTAATGAAAAACTGTTTTTT.

This clonotype was counted at least ten times. This chain links TRBV7-9 with TRBJ2-7, with TRBD1 matching over 7 bases. Germline lookup yields CDR1 SEHNR and CDR2 FQNEAQ (reference sequence). The V and J ends lost 2 bases and 0 bases, in that order; junction bases with no gene match: 1. This CDR3 spans 14 amino acids. CDR3 in DNA: TGTGCCAGCAGCTTAAGGGACAGCTCCTACGAGCAGTACGTC. Translating it yields CASSLRDSSYEQYV.

This clonotype was counted between two and nine times. This chain uses TRBV27 with TRBJ2-7, with 9 bases that match TRBD1. CDR3 size: 14 residues. The germline CDR1 and CDR2 sequences are MNHEY and SMNVEV (reference sequence). Germline trimming cut 5 bases from V and 6 bases from J; bases unmatched to any gene: 8. The CDR3 DNA is TGTGCCAGCAGTCCCGGGACAGGGAATCTCGAGCAGTACTTC. Encoded protein: CASSPGTGNLEQYF.

In DNA form, the CDR3 reads TGTGCCAGCAGCGCGGGGACAGGGATCCGTTATGAGCAGTACGTC. Protein product: CASSAGTGIRYEQYV. V gene TRBV7-2 combines with J gene TRBJ2-7, with 9 bases fitting TRBD1. Trimming removed 5 bases from V and 7 bases from J; junction bases left unmatched: 12. The length of the CDR3 is 15 residues. The germline V gene encodes CDR1 SGHTA and CDR2 FQGNSA.

The table lists this clonotype with a few counts. V gene TRBV12-3 or TRBV12-4 combines with J gene TRBJ1-5; D gene ambiguous. This CDR3 spans 13 amino acids. Trimming shortened V by 6 bases and J by 11 bases, and 17 bases separated the two germline ends. Here the CDR3 DNA reads TGTGCCAGCAGCCTCGGACCTACCCAATCCCAGCATTTT. It yields the protein CASSLGPTQSQHF.

This clonotype was recorded a few times. This chain connects TRBV7-2 to TRBJ2-4, with D uncertain. This CDR3 spans 12 amino acids. CDR1 SGHTA and CDR2 FQGNSA come from the germline V gene. V was shortened by 1 base and J by 13 bases, with 11 bases between the two germline ends. The CDR3 bases are TGTGCCAGCAGCTTAGAAGATGGAAGGCAGTACTTC. Amino acids: CASSLEDGRQYF.

CDR3 in amino acids: CASSFGTPGQVHSPLHF. Here the CDR3 DNA reads TGTGCCAGCAGTTTCGGTACGCCGGGACAGGTCCATTCACCCCTCCACTTT. V and J are TRBV5-8 and TRBJ1-6, with 8 bases lining up with TRBD1. This CDR3 has 17 residues. Germline V gene sequence: CDR1 SGHTS, CDR2 YDEGEE. Trimming took 5 bases from V and 8 from J; bases not matched to a gene: 15.

The V call is TRBV28, the J call TRBJ1-4; no firm D call. The germline V gene encodes CDR1 MDHEN and CDR2 SYDVKM. The CDR3 consists of 14 residues. Trimming removed 7 bases at V and 8 bases at J, with 17 bases between. The CDR3 is CASTPWALNEKLFF. The CDR3 DNA is TGTGCCAGCACCCCATGGGCGCTAAACGAAAAACTGTTTTTT.

The rearrangement joins TRBV20-1 to TRBJ2-2; D is unresolved. CDR1 DFQATT and CDR2 SNEGSKA come from the germline V gene (reference sequence). Trimming stripped 3 bases from V and 2 bases from J, with 10 bases between. This CDR3 spans 14 amino acids. CDR3 sequence reads: CSARSWENTGELFF. In nucleotides, the CDR3 is TGCAGTGCTAGGAGCTGGGAAAACACCGGGGAGCTGTTTTTT.

CDR3 coding DNA: TGCGCCAGCTACGATGGGACAGGGCTAGAGAATGAGCAGTTCTTC. As protein: CASYDGTGLENEQFF. This chain joins TRBV5-1 and TRBJ2-1, with TRBD1 matching 9 bases. Trimming cost V 7 bases and J 7 bases; bases outside gene matches: 12. Germline lookup yields CDR1 SGHRS and CDR2 YFSETQ. The CDR3 is 15 amino acids.

The chain combines TRBV28 with TRBJ2-7; 8 bases agree with TRBD1. This CDR3 is 14 amino acids long. Per germline, CDR1 MDHEN and CDR2 SYDVKM. The V gene end was trimmed by 7 bases and the J gene end by 4 bases; junction bases not matched to a gene: 9. The CDR3 sequence is CASTFAGGAYEQYV. The CDR3 DNA reads TGTGCCAGCACCTTCGCAGGGGGCGCGTACGAGCAGTACGTC.

The chain employs TRBV15 and TRBJ2-7; D not certain. Trimming left V 0 bases short and J 0 bases short, with 9 bases between. Germline loops: CDR1 LNHNV, CDR2 YYDKDF (reference sequence). The CDR3 has 15 residues. CDR3 protein: CATSRDRLSSYEQYV. The CDR3 DNA sequence: TGTGCCACCAGCAGAGATCGGCTGAGCTCCTACGAGCAGTACGTC.

Notes on this clonotype: A read error is likely, as this CDR3 ends without the conserved phenylalanine or tryptophan. V usage is TRBV6-5 and J usage is TRBJ2-1; 7 nucleotides match TRBD2. CDR3 length equals 14 residues. Germline trimming cut 5 bases from V and 2 bases from J; bases unmatched to any gene: 3. Germline CDR1 and CDR2: MNHEY and SVGAGI. The CDR3 is CASSGAGAYNEQFL. The CDR3 nucleotides read TGTGCCAGCAGTGGGGCGGGGGCCTACAATGAGCAGTTCCTC.

The V and J genes are TRBV6-2 or TRBV6-3 and TRBJ2-1; D not certain. V was pared by 6 bases and J by 15 bases, with 21 bases between. The germline V gene encodes CDR1 MNHEY and CDR2 SVGEGT. The CDR3 runs to 13 residues. As DNA, the CDR3 is TGTGCCAGCAGCTCACTTCAGGACCTCCGTGGGTTCTTC. This codes for CASSSLQDLRGFF.

This clonotype was found a few times. Here the CDR3 DNA reads TGTGCCAGCAGTTTAGGGGTGAGCCTCTGGGGCACTGAAGCTTTCTTT. It codes for CASSLGVSLWGTEAFF. The V gene is TRBV27, the J gene TRBJ1-1; the D is unclear. V was clipped by 2 bases and J by 4 bases, with 17 bases between them. The CDR3 extends over 16 amino acids. Germline loops: CDR1 MNHEY, CDR2 SMNVEV (reference sequence).

This clonotype was detected a few times. The junction shows a germline mismatch at one end, possibly a read error. The CDR3 loop reads CASNRTGTYNEQFF. CDR3 nucleotide sequence: TGTGCCAGCAATCGCACAGGGACCTACAATGAGCAATTCTTC. V gene TRBV27 combines with J gene TRBJ2-1, with D possibly being TRBD1 (6 bases). In germline, CDR1 is MNHEY, CDR2 SMNVEV (reference sequence). The CDR3 consists of 14 residues.

The chain employs TRBV24-1 and TRBJ2-2; 11 bases match TRBD1. V lost 4 bases, J lost 6 bases, and 6 bases stayed unmatched. This CDR3 is 16 amino acids long. Germline V gene sequence: CDR1 KGHDR, CDR2 SFDVKD. The DNA of the CDR3 is TGTGCCACCAGTGACAGGGACAGGGGGGGTTCCGGGGAGCTGTTTTTT. It translates to CATSDRDRGGSGELFF.

DNA for the CDR3: TGTGCCAGCAGTTACTCGAACCGGGACAGGGCGAAAAGCTCCTATAATTCACCCCTCCACTTT. Protein sequence: CASSYSNRDRAKSSYNSPLHF. This chain connects TRBV6-6 to TRBJ1-6; the match to TRBD1 covers 9 bases. Looked up from germline, CDR1 is MNHNY and CDR2 is SVGAGI (reference sequence). V gave up 0 bases and J gave up 0 bases; unmatched junction bases: 12. The CDR3 covers 21 residues.

There are a few counts of this clonotype. The chain is built from TRBV9 and TRBJ2-7, with TRBD1 identical over 7 bases. The germline CDR1 and CDR2 sequences are SGDLS and YYNGEE. V dropped 4 bases and J dropped 1; count of bases not matched to a gene: 5. The CDR3 has 14 residues. CDR3 loop: CASSYRGESYEQYF. The CDR3 DNA reads TGTGCCAGCAGCTACAGGGGCGAGTCCTACGAGCAGTACTTC. Full variable domain (rest looked up from reference TRBV9 and TRBJ2-7): DSGVTQTPKHLITATGQRVTLRCSPRSGDLSVYWYQQSLDQGLQFLIQYYNGEERAKGNILERFSAQQFPDLHSELNLSSLELGDSALYFCASSYRGESYEQYFGPGTRLTVT.

CDR3 region: CASSRTDLGAYNSPLHF. Here the CDR3 DNA reads TGTGCCAGCAGTCGAACGGACCTGGGGGCCTATAATTCACCCCTCCACTTT. The chain joins TRBV6-5 to TRBJ1-6; weak D call: TRBD1 (5 bases). Trimming removed 5 bases at V and 2 bases at J, with 16 bases between. Germline loops: CDR1 MNHEY, CDR2 SVGAGI. The CDR3 is 17 residues long.

This clonotype was seen more than once but under ten times. The gene calls are TRBV4-2 and TRBJ1-1, with D perhaps TRBD1 (6 bases). V was trimmed by 3 bases and J by 6 bases, leaving 14 bases between them. This CDR3 contains 14 residues. CDR1 is LGHNA, CDR2 YNFKEQ, per germline. Here the CDR3 reads CASSQATGTAEAFF. In DNA, the CDR3 is TGTGCCAGCAGCCAGGCGACAGGTACGGCTGAAGCTTTCTTT.

This clonotype occurred a few times. The chain uses TRBV7-3 and TRBJ1-1; the match to TRBD1 covers 8 bases. CDR1 and CDR2 (germline): SGHTA, FQGTGA. The ends lost 1 base at V and 4 bases at J; junction bases unmatched: 5. The CDR3 contains 15 residues. In nucleotides, the CDR3 is TGTGCCAGCAGCTTAAACGCAGGGGGCCCCACTGAAGCTTTCTTT. It yields the protein CASSLNAGGPTEAFF.

This clonotype was counted many times. The rearrangement joins TRBV7-2 to TRBJ2-4; possibly TRBD1 or TRBD2 for D (5 bases each). The germline CDR1 and CDR2 sequences are SGHTA and FQGNSA. The V end lost 2 bases, the J end lost 7 bases, and 24 bases lay between the germline ends. The CDR3 sequence is 18 residues long. Here the CDR3 DNA reads TGTGCCAGCAGCTTATCTAACCGGGGCCGTTCGGGTATCAACATTCAGTACTTC. The encoded protein is CASSLSNRGRSGINIQYF. Drawing the rest from reference TRBV7-2 and TRBJ2-4, the complete variable domain is GAGVSQSPSNKVTEKGKDVELRCDPISGHTALYWYRQSLGQGLEFLIYFQGNSAPDKSGLPSDRFSAERTGGSVSTLTIQRTQQEDSAVYLCASSLSNRGRSGINIQYFGAGTRLSVL.

The chain employs TRBV2 and TRBJ2-5; possible D gene TRBD1, 5 bases. CDR3 size: 13 residues. Germline lookup yields CDR1 SNHLY and CDR2 FYNNEI. The V gene lost 7 bases and the J gene lost 7 bases, with 16 bases spanning the gap. CDR3 protein: CASTYGALGTQYF. The DNA of the CDR3 is TGTGCCAGCACCTATGGGGCGCTTGGGACCCAGTACTTC.

The genes are TRBV24-1 and TRBJ2-1, with TRBD2 matching over 7 bases. V gave up 1 base and J gave up 5 bases; unmatched junction bases: 4. The V gene's germline CDR1 is KGHDR and CDR2 SFDVKD. CDR3 length: 15 amino acids. The CDR3 DNA is TGTGCCACCAGTGATTTCGGGGGGACTGACAATGAGCAGTTCTTC. Amino acids: CATSDFGGTDNEQFF.

The chain links TRBV7-6 to TRBJ2-5; perhaps TRBD1 as D (6 bases). The V end was cut by 3 bases, the J end by 0 bases, with 11 bases between. This CDR3 has 15 residues. The V gene's germline CDR1 is SGHVS and CDR2 FNYEAQ. CDR3 amino acids: CASSLEDSYQETQYF. DNA for the CDR3: TGTGCCAGCAGCTTGGAGGACAGTTACCAAGAGACCCAGTACTTC.

The V call is TRBV12-3 or TRBV12-4, the J call TRBJ2-3; D assignment may be TRBD1 or TRBD2 (5 bases each). The CDR3 totals 17 residues. Trimming left V 1 base short and J 6 bases short, with 20 bases between. The CDR3: CASSLVTVRDMDDTQYF. CDR3 DNA sequence: TGTGCCAGCAGTTTAGTGACAGTGAGGGATATGGATGATACGCAGTATTTT.

The chain is built from TRBV10-3 and TRBJ2-7; perhaps D is TRBD1 or TRBD2 (5 bases each). The CDR3 is made up of 12 amino acids. In germline, CDR1 is ENHRY, CDR2 SYGVKD. Deletions cut 3 bases from V and 5 bases from J, with 8 bases between. The CDR3 nucleotides are TGTGCCATCAGTGATGGGGGTCACGAGCAGTACTTC. Translation gives CAISDGGHEQYF.